This entry is about one T cell receptor beta chain. This specimen comes from a study of technical replicates of blood from a few donors. TCRdb's copy holds only in-frame clones and misses some; the assay was immunoSEQ multiplex PCR. This table has about 81,000 clones, around 90% appearing once. This CDR3 contains 16 residues. V lost 6 bases to trimming and J lost 0 bases, with 17 bases between them. Germline V gives CDR1 MDHEN, CDR2 SYDVKM. The chain has TRBV28 and TRBJ1-2; D is unresolved. The TCR sequence derives from a human donor in good health. The sample comprised T cells isolated from PBMCs. The chain's CDR3 is CASRFTATPSNYGYTF. Here the CDR3 DNA reads TGTGCCAGCAGATTCACAGCTACTCCGTCTAACTATGGCTACACCTTC.